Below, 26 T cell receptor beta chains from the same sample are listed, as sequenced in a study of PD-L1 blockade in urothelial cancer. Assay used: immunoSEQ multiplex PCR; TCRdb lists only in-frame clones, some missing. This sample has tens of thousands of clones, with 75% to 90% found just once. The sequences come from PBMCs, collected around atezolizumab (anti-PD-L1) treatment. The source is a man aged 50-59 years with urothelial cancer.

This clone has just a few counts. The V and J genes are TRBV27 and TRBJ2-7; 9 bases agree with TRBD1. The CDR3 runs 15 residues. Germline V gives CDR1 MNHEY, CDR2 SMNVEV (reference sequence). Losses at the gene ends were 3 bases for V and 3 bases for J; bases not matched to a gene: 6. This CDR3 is CASSLLGQGDYEQYF. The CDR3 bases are TGTGCCAGCAGTTTGTTGGGACAGGGAGACTACGAGCAGTACTTC.

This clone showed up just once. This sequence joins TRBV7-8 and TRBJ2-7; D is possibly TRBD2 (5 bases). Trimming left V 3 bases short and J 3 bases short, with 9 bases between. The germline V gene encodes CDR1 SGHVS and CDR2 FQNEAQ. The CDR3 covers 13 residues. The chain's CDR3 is CASSLSAGYEQYF. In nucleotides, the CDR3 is TGTGCCAGCAGCTTGTCCGCGGGCTACGAGCAGTACTTC.

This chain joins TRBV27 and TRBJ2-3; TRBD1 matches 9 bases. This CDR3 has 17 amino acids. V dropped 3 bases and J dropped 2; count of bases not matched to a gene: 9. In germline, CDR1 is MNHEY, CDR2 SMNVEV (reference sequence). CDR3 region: CASSFLMTGGITDTQYF. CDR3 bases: TGTGCCAGCAGTTTCCTCATGACAGGGGGGATCACAGATACGCAGTATTTT.

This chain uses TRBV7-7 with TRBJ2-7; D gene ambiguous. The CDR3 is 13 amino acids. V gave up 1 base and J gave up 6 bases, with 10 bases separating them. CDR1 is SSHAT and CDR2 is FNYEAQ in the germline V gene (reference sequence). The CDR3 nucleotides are TGTGCCAGCAGCTTAGAGTCGGTGAGCGAGCAGTACTTC. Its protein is CASSLESVSEQYF.

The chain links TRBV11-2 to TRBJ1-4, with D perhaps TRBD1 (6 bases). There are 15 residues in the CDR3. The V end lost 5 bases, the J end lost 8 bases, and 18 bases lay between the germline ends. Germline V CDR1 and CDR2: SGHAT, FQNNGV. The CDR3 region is CASSIGTLPGEKLFF. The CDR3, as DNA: TGTGCCAGCAGCATAGGGACACTTCCCGGCGAAAAACTGTTTTTT. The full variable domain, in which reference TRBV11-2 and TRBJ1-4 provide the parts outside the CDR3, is EAGVAQSPRYKIIEKRQSVAFWCNPISGHATLYWYQQILGQGPKLLIQFQNNGVVDDSQLPKDRFSAERLKGVDSTLKIQPAKLEDSAVYLCASSIGTLPGEKLFFGSGTQLSVL.

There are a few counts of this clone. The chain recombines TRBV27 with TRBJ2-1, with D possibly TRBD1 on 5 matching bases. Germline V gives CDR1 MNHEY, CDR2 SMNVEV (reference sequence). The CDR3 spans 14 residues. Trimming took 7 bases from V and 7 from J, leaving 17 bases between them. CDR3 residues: CASIGRVNSNEQFF. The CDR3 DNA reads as TGTGCCAGCATCGGCAGGGTGAATTCTAATGAGCAGTTCTTC.

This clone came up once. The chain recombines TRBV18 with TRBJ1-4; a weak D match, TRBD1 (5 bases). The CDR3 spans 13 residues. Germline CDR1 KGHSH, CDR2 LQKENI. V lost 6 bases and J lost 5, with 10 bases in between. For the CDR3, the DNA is TGTGCCAGCTCCGGGGGTGGAAATGAAAAACTGTTTTTT. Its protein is CASSGGGNEKLFF.

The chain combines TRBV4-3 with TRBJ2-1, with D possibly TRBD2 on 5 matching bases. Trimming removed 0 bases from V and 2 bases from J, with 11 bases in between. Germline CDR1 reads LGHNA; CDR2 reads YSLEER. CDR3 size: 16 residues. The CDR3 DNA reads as TGCGCCAGCAGCCAAGATGGCGCGAGGGCCTACAATGAGCAGTTCTTC. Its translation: CASSQDGARAYNEQFF.

The CDR3, as DNA: TGTGCCAGCAGCCATGGACAGGGAGCCACTGAAGCTTTCTTT. It is translated as CASSHGQGATEAFF. The chain uses TRBV7-9 and TRBJ1-1, with 8 bases fitting TRBD1. Germline CDR1 and CDR2: SEHNR and FQNEAQ (reference sequence). V was clipped by 5 bases and J by 4 bases; unmatched bases: 6. The CDR3 consists of 14 residues.

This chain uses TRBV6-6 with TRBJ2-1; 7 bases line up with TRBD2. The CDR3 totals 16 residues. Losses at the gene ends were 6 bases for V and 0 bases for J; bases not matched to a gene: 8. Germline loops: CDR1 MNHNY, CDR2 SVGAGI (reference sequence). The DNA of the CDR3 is TGTGCCAGCAGACCGCTAGCGGACCTCTCCTACAATGAGCAGTTCTTC. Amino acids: CASRPLADLSYNEQFF.

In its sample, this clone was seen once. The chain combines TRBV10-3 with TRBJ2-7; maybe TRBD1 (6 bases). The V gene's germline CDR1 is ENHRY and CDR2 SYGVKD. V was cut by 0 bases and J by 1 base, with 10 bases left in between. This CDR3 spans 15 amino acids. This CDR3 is CAISESETGSYEQYF. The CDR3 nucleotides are TGTGCCATCAGTGAGTCGGAGACAGGTTCCTACGAGCAGTACTTC.

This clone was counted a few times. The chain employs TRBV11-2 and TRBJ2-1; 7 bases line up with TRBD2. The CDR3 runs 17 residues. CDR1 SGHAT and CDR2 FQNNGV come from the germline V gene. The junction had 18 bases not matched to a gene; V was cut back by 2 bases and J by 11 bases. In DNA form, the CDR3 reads TGTGCCAGCAGCTTAAGTTCTTGGCGGGAGTCCCATAGTAAGCAGTTCTTC. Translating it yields CASSLSSWRESHSKQFF.

CDR3 nucleotide sequence: TGTGCCAGCAGTTTATTCAGCTACGAGCAGTACTTC. It is translated as CASSLFSYEQYF. This chain connects TRBV28 to TRBJ2-7; no firm D call. The V gene's germline CDR1 is MDHEN and CDR2 SYDVKM. CDR3 length: 12 amino acids. Trimming took 1 base from V and 3 from J, leaving 4 bases between them.

The CDR3 DNA follows: TGTGCCAGCAGAGCTGGGACAGGGGGAGGCAACACCGGGGAGCTGTTTTTT. It codes for CASRAGTGGGNTGELFF. The J gene is TRBJ2-2, the V gene TRBV27, with 11 nucleotides matching TRBD1. This CDR3 contains 17 residues. V lost 6 bases to trimming and J lost 2 bases; unmatched junction nucleotides: 8. CDR1 MNHEY and CDR2 SMNVEV come from the germline V gene (reference sequence).

The CDR3 spells CASSPTVRDAAVEEQYF. CDR3 sequence (DNA): TGTGCCAGCTCACCAACAGTGCGGGATGCCGCGGTGGAGGAGCAGTACTTC. The chain recombines TRBV18 with TRBJ2-7, with TRBD2 as a possible D gene (6 bases). Germline loops: CDR1 KGHSH, CDR2 LQKENI. Trimming stripped 2 bases from V and 7 bases from J, with 24 bases between. The CDR3 covers 17 residues. The entire variable domain, with the rest obtained from reference TRBV18 and TRBJ2-7, is as follows: NAGVMQNPRHLVRRRGQEARLRCSPMKGHSHVYWYRQLPEEGLKFMVYLQKENIIDESGMPKERFSAEFPKEGPSILRIQQVVRGDSAAYFCASSPTVRDAAVEEQYFGPGTRLTVT.

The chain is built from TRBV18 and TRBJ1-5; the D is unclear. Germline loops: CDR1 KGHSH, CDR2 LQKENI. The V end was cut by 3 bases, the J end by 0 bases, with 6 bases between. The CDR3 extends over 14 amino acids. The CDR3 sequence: CASSPGGSNQPQHF. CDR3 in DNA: TGTGCCAGCTCACCGGGAGGTAGCAATCAGCCCCAGCATTTT. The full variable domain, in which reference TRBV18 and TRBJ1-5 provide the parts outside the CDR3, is NAGVMQNPRHLVRRRGQEARLRCSPMKGHSHVYWYRQLPEEGLKFMVYLQKENIIDESGMPKERFSAEFPKEGPSILRIQQVVRGDSAAYFCASSPGGSNQPQHFGDGTRLSIL.

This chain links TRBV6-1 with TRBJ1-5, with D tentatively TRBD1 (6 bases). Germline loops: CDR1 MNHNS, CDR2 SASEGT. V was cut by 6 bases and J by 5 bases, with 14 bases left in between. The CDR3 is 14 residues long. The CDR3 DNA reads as TGTGCCAGCAGCACGGGGGGGGGCGATCAGCCCCAGCATTTT. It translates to CASSTGGGDQPQHF.

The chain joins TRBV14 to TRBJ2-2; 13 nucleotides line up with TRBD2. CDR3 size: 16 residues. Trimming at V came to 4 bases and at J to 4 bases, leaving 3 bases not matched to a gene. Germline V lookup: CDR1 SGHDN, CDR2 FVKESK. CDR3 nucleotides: TGTGCCAGCAGCCGAGGACTAGCGGGAGCCACCGGGGAGCTGTTTTTT. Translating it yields CASSRGLAGATGELFF.

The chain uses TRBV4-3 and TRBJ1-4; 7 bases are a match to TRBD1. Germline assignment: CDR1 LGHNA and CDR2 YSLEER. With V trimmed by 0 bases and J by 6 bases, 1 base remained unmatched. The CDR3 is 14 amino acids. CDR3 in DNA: TGCGCCAGCAGCCAAGACAGGGGGGATGAAAAACTGTTTTTT. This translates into CASSQDRGDEKLFF.

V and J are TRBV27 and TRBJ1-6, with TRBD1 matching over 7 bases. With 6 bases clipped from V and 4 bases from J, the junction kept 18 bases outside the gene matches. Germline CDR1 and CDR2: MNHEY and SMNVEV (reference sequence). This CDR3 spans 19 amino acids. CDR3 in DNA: TGTGCCAGCAGGCCTCCGGGGACAGCCAAGCTATTTTATAATTCACCCCTCCACTTT. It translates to CASRPPGTAKLFYNSPLHF.

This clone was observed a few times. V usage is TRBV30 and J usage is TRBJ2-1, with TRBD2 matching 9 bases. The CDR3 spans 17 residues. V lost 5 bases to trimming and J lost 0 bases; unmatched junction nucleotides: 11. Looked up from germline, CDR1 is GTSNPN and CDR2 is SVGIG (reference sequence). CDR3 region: CAWGRLAGPSSYNEQFF. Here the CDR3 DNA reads TGTGCCTGGGGGAGGCTAGCGGGACCCAGCTCCTACAATGAGCAGTTCTTC. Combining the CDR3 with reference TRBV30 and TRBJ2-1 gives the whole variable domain SQTIHQWPATLVQPVGSPLSLECTVEGTSNPNLYWYRQAAGRGLQLLFYSVGIGQISSEVPQNLSASRPQDRQFILSSKKLLLSDSGFYLCAWGRLAGPSSYNEQFFGPGTRLTVL.

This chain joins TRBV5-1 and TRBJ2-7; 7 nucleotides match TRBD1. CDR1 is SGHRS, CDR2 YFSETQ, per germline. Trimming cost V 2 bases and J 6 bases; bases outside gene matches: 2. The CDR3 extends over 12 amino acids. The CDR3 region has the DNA TGCGCCAGCAGCTTCGCAGGGGGCGAGCAGTACTTC. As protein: CASSFAGGEQYF.

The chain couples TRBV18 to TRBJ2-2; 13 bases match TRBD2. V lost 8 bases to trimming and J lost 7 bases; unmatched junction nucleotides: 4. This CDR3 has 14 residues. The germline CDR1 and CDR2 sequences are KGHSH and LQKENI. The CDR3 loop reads CASRGLAGDGELFF. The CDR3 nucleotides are TGTGCCAGCAGAGGACTAGCGGGAGACGGGGAGCTGTTTTTT.

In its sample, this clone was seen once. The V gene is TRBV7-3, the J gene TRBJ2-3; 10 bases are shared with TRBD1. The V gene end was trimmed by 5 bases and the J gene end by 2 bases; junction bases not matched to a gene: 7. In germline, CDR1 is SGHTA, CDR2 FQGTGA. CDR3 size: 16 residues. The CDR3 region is CASSIQTGGPTDTQYF. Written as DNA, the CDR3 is TGTGCCAGCAGCATACAGACAGGGGGCCCCACAGATACGCAGTATTTT.

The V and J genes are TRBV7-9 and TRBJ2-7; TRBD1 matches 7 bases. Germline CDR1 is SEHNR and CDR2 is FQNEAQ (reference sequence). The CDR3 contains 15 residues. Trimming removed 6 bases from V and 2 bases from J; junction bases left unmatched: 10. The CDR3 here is CASSHARDRTYEQYF. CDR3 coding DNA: TGTGCCAGCAGTCACGCCCGGGACAGAACCTACGAGCAGTACTTC. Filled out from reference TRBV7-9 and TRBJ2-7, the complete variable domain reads DTGVSQNPRHKITKRGQNVTFRCDPISEHNRLYWYRQTLGQGPEFLTYFQNEAQLEKSRLLSDRFSAERPKGSFSTLEIQRTEQGDSAMYLCASSHARDRTYEQYFGPGTRLTVT.

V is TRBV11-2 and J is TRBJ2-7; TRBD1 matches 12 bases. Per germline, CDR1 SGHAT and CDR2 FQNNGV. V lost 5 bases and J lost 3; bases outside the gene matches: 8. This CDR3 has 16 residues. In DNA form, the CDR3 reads TGTGCCAGCAGCCCCCCGGGACAGGGGGCGCTCTACGAGCAGTACTTC. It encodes CASSPPGQGALYEQYF.